One T cell receptor beta chain is described in this entry. The antigen remains undetermined. The sample comes from a study of CD8+ T cells in alopecia areata. The study's findings and limits: Although TCR sharing was seen in mice, sharing across patients was less clear, possibly for HLA-related reasons.

Regarding treatment: oral pan-JAK inhibitor, 5-10 mg twice daily. Peripheral blood and lesional scalp punch biopsies were taken from alopecia areata patients. Starting from PBMCs, sorting isolated CD4+ and CD8+ T cells. This CDR3 has 15 amino acids. Germline V gene lookup returns CDR1 LNHDA and CDR2 SQIVND (reference sequence). V gave up 3 bases and J gave up 0 bases, with 9 bases separating them. Extraction of RNA preceded its reverse transcription into cDNA, which served as the sequencing template. Profiled with immunoSEQ multiplex PCR; TCRdb holds only in-frame clones, not every one. The table includes some 190,000 clones, more than 55% detected once.

The TCR was taken from a human donor with alopecia areata. This chain connects TRBV19 to TRBJ2-4, with TRBD1 as a possible D gene (6 bases). The sample in question was CD4+ T cells sorted from blood, obtained at week 4, from a patient treated with tofacitinib. CDR3 DNA sequence: TGTGCCAGTAGTATCGGACAGCTAGCCAAAAACATTCAGTACTTC. Its protein is CASSIGQLAKNIQYF.